Sequencing of this TCR beta chain was carried out in a study of cytomegalovirus exposure and HLA in healthy donors. Study-level points and caveats: Upon later analysis, TCR association rates were observed to vary by HLA locus, being highest for DRB1 and lowest for HLA-C. The authors reported that TCR beta sequences could predict HLA-A and HLA-B alleles. These predictions were accurate for most subjects in the first cohort.

Primers included in the PCR were 60 Vbeta and 13 Jbeta primers. Only in-frame clones appear in the TCRdb table, and some are missing; sequencing was by immunoSEQ multiplex PCR. The sample shows 150,000 to 200,000 clones, about 75% of them seen only once. This CDR3 spans 16 amino acids. Trimming took 2 bases from V and 3 from J, leaving 17 bases between them. Germline-derived CDR1 and CDR2 are SGHRS and YFSETQ. About this clone: The antigen remains unidentified.

The clonotype originates from a man aged 50 to 60 in good health and CMV-seropositive. The V and J genes are TRBV5-1 and TRBJ1-1; the D gene is possibly TRBD1 (5 bases). The specimen sequenced was PBMCs. The CDR3 spells CASSFTRTGTDTEAFF. In nucleotides, the CDR3 is TGCGCCAGCAGCTTTACTCGGACGGGGACTGACACTGAAGCTTTCTTT.